This TCR beta chain was obtained from a study of PD-1 blockade in classical Hodgkin lymphoma. Whole-study context: The nivolumab dose that patients received was 3 mg/kg, given intravenously every 2 weeks. Study-level findings and limits: Undefined causes, possibly disease activity or prior therapy, underlie the repertoire differences. The study found complete responders had baseline diversity similar to newly diagnosed patients.

Each patient's relapse followed autologous stem cell transplantation, and brentuximab vedotin exposure varied. This clone was seen a single time. The antigen remains unidentified. Some clones are missing from TCRdb's copy, which holds only in-frame ones; the method was immunoSEQ multiplex PCR. Of tens of thousands of clones in the sample, approximately 92% were seen once. Germline trimming cut 11 bases from V and 7 bases from J; bases unmatched to any gene: 6. The CDR3 spans 12 residues. Germline CDR1 SEHNR, CDR2 FQNEAQ (reference sequence). V gene TRBV7-9 combines with J gene TRBJ2-1; TRBD2 agrees at 9 bases. This receptor was identified in a human donor with classical Hodgkin lymphoma. Sequenced material: peripheral blood mononuclear cells (PBMCs), taken at baseline. The CDR3 sequence is CAGAGGRNEQFF. Written as DNA, the CDR3 is TGTGCCGGAGCGGGGGGAAGAAATGAGCAGTTCTTC.